This is a list of T cell receptor beta chains from one sample in a study of identical twins. TCRdb reanalysed the 5' RACE reads using MiXCR and keeps one entry per CDR3 protein. Of roughly 570,000 distinct CDR3 sequences listed, more than 9% were seen once; the top ten hold around 3.1%. These data are also associated with another study on yellow fever vaccine responses in identical twins.

Sequences were obtained from PBMCs. Receptors originate from a woman aged 18-29 years in good health. Both conserved end residues are part of each CDR3. The D gene is left open where the match is weak.

D gene,V gene,J gene,CDR3 protein
.,TRBV20-1,TRBJ1-2,CSAPDLTDLYGYTF
.,TRBV7-2,TRBJ2-7,CASSLDGGGTPYEQYF
.,TRBV29-1,TRBJ2-1,CSGRMGNEQFF
.,TRBV3-1,TRBJ1-2,CASSQVSMAPRGDGYTF
.,TRBV20-1,TRBJ2-1,CSARDRWQFF
TRBD2,TRBV7-9,TRBJ2-3,CASSSPGLAATDTQYF
TRBD2,TRBV12-3/TRBV12-4,TRBJ2-5,CASGSSGNQETQYF
.,TRBV29-1,TRBJ2-1,CSVAIPLYNEQFF
TRBD2,TRBV6-2/TRBV6-3,TRBJ2-1,CASSYLTSAPWDNEQFF
TRBD1,TRBV27,TRBJ2-7,CASSLRQGSREQYF
.,TRBV30,TRBJ1-5,CAWSSAGTQPQHF
TRBD2,TRBV7-9,TRBJ2-7,CASSSASGTSYEQYF
TRBD2,TRBV29-1,TRBJ2-1,CSVVRLAGRNEQFF
TRBD2,TRBV30,TRBJ2-2,CAWNLAGGTGELFF
TRBD2,TRBV20-1,TRBJ2-7,CSVSSAGEIYEQYF
.,TRBV7-2,TRBJ2-1,CASSFELAPGKNEQFF
.,TRBV4-3,TRBJ2-1,CASSQGGPGYSYNEQFF
.,TRBV3-1,TRBJ2-2,CASSPSRRELFF
TRBD1,TRBV18,TRBJ2-7,CASSPTGVYEQYF
.,TRBV12-3/TRBV12-4,TRBJ1-1,CASSFWGLAGTEAFF
.,TRBV6-2/TRBV6-3,TRBJ2-1,CASSHRANEQFF
.,TRBV12-3/TRBV12-4,TRBJ2-5,CASSQADRETQYF
.,TRBV27,TRBJ1-6,CASREDGRNYNSPLHF
TRBD1,TRBV12-3/TRBV12-4,TRBJ1-4,CASSPWTGVEKLFF
TRBD1,TRBV7-9,TRBJ2-7,CASSPTSTGTGKEQYF
.,TRBV3-1,TRBJ1-1,CASSQTSTTEAFF
.,TRBV27,TRBJ1-4,CASRPFLWAPATNEKLFF
.,TRBV7-4,TRBJ2-7,CASSLVGPGPGLSYEQYF
TRBD2,TRBV7-6,TRBJ2-2,CASSFPGTSRDTGELFF
.,TRBV5-1,TRBJ2-5,CASLLRGGDFEETQYF
TRBD2,TRBV3-1,TRBJ2-1,CASSKRGDDNEQFF
TRBD2,TRBV14,TRBJ2-1,CASSPTGTSVYNEQFF
TRBD2,TRBV5-6,TRBJ2-7,CASSTGLADEQYF
.,TRBV15,TRBJ1-2,CATSRSFRDLYTF
TRBD2,TRBV27,TRBJ2-1,CASSSSGLAGEQFF
TRBD2,TRBV6-2/TRBV6-3,TRBJ2-3,CASSYSRLAGEDHTDTQYF
TRBD2,TRBV29-1,TRBJ2-7,CSARGGSGRGQYF
TRBD1,TRBV5-1,TRBJ2-1,CASSLETGQVMGQFF
TRBD2,TRBV6-5,TRBJ2-7,CASRLTSGGTEQYF
.,TRBV20-1,TRBJ2-3,CSASWSGRSTDTQYF
TRBD2,TRBV2,TRBJ2-1,CASSSFGLAGEDEQFF
TRBD2,TRBV10-2,TRBJ2-3,CASSEAAGGTDTQYF
.,TRBV28,TRBJ2-1,CASQASLGVNEQFF
.,TRBV20-1,TRBJ2-2,CSASSFRTSHGELFF
.,TRBV7-9,TRBJ1-2,CASSLADGFYGYTF
.,TRBV7-2,TRBJ2-7,CASGLGISYEQYF
TRBD2,TRBV5-1,TRBJ2-7,CASSPTRTSGIYEQYF
.,TRBV6-1,TRBJ2-3,CASSPAQVEGGTDTQYF
.,TRBV5-6,TRBJ1-6,CASSLVVARSPLHF
.,TRBV28,TRBJ2-3,CASSLVAATDTQYF
.,TRBV4-2,TRBJ2-3,CASSQEGGAGDTQYF
TRBD2,TRBV12-5,TRBJ2-1,CASGLGTSGTNEQFF
.,TRBV5-1,TRBJ1-1,CASSRDYDQAFF
TRBD2,TRBV4-3,TRBJ2-4,CASSSSSGTGDIQYF
TRBD2,TRBV12-3/TRBV12-4,TRBJ2-7,CASSLRQTSGSYEQYF
TRBD2,TRBV2,TRBJ2-7,CASSLLPSTSGGTTYEQYF
.,TRBV20-1,TRBJ2-1,CSAGNLRGEQFF
.,TRBV28,TRBJ2-7,CASSFHLRGLTDSPYEQYF
TRBD1,TRBV27,TRBJ2-7,CASSSQPGQGLSYEQYF
TRBD1,TRBV6-4,TRBJ1-2,CASSDSAGQGAQGYTF